This T cell receptor (beta chain) was identified during a study of blood T cell repertoires in COVID-19. Study context: PBMCs, B-cell-depleted T cells, or T cells provided the cDNA or gDNA that made up the material.

Libraries were prepared by immunoSEQ multiplex PCR; TCRdb keeps only in-frame clonotypes and omits some of them. The table includes around 100,000 clones, about 80% detected once. Sequencing was carried out using peripheral blood. The sequence was obtained from a human donor in a cohort sampled during active COVID-19.

Here the CDR3 reads CASSLAGTGTGEQYF. CDR3 in DNA: TGCGCCAGCAGCTTGGCCGGGACAGGGACTGGGGAGCAGTACTTC. The genes are TRBV5-1 and TRBJ2-7, with 9 nucleotides matching TRBD1. V gave up 0 bases and J gave up 7 bases; unmatched junction bases: 8. In germline, CDR1 is SGHRS, CDR2 YFSETQ. This CDR3 spans 15 amino acids. Complete variable domain (other parts from reference TRBV5-1 and TRBJ2-7): KAGVTQTPRYLIKTRGQQVTLSCSPISGHRSVSWYQQTPGQGLQFLFEYFSETQRNKGNFPGRFSGRQFSNSRSEMNVSTLELGDSALYLCASSLAGTGTGEQYFGPGTRLTVT.